A single count supports the clone carrying this T cell receptor beta chain. The repertoire was sequenced with immunoSEQ multiplex PCR; TCRdb's copy has only in-frame clones and lacks some. The sample records around 100,000 clones, 91% being singletons. The record originates from a study of blood T cell repertoires in COVID-19. The V end was cut by 2 bases, the J end by 0 bases, with 11 bases between. The CDR3 has 16 residues. Germline-derived CDR1 and CDR2 are SGHDT and YYEEEE. The sequence was obtained from a man in his fifties with active COVID-19. Sequencing was done on a sample of peripheral blood. The chain recombines TRBV5-6 with TRBJ1-4; D might be TRBD1 (5 bases). The CDR3 DNA sequence: TGTGCCAGCAGCTTTGGGGCAGATGCAACTAATGAAAAACTGTTTTTT. Translating gives CASSFGADATNEKLFF.